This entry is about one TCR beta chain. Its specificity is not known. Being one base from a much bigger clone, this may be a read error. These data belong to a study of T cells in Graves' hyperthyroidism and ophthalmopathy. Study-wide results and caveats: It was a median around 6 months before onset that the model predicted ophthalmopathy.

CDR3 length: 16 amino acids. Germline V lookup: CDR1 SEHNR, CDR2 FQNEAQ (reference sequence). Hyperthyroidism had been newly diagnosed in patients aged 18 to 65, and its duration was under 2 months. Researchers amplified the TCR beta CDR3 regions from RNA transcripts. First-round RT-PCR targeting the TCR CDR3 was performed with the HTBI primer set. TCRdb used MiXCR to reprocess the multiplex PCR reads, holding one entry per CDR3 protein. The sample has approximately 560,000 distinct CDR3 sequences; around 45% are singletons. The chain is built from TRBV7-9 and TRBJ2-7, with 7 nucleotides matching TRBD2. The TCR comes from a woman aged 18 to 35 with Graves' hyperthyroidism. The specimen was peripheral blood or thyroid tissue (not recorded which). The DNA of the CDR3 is TGTGCCAGCAGCTTAGAGCGGCTAGCGGAGACCTACGAGCGGTACTTC. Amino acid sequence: CASSLERLAETYERYF.